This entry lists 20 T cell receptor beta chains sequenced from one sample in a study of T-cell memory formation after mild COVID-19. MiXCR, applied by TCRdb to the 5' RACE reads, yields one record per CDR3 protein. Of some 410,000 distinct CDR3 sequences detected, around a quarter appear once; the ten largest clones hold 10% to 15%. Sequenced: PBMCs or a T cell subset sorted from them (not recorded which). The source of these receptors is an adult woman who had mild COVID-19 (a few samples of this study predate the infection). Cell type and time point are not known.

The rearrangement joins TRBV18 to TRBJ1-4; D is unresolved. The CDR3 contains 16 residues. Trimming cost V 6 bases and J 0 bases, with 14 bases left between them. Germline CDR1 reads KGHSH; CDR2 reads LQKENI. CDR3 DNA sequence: TGTGCCAGCTCTCAGGCCTACGGAGCAACTAATGAAAAACTGTTTTTT. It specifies CASSQAYGATNEKLFF.

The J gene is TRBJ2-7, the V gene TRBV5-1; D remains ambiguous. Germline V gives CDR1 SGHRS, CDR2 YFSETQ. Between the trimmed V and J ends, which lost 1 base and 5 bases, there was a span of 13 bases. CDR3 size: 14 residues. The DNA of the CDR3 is TGCGCCAGCAGCTTGAACCCAATTCGGGACGAGCAGTACTTC. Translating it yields CASSLNPIRDEQYF.

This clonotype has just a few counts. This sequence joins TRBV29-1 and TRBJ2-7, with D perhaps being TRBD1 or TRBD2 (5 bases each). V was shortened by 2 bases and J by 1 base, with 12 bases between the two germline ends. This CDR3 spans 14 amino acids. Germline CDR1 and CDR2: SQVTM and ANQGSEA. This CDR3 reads CSVESEGPSYEQYF. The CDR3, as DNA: TGCAGCGTTGAATCTGAGGGGCCTTCCTACGAGCAGTACTTC.

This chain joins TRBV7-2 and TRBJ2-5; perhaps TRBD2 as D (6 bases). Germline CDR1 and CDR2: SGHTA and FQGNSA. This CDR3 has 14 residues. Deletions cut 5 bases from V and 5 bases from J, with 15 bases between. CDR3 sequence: CASSLAGPKETQYF. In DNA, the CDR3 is TGTGCCAGCAGCCTGGCGGGGCCGAAGGAGACCCAGTACTTC.

In DNA, the CDR3 is TGTGCCAGCTCACGTGGACAGGGGAGTGACCAGTACTTC. This gives the protein CASSRGQGSDQYF. The chain links TRBV18 to TRBJ2-5; TRBD1 agrees at 9 bases. The CDR3 has 13 residues. V dropped 4 bases and J dropped 10; count of bases not matched to a gene: 7. CDR1 and CDR2 (germline): KGHSH, LQKENI.

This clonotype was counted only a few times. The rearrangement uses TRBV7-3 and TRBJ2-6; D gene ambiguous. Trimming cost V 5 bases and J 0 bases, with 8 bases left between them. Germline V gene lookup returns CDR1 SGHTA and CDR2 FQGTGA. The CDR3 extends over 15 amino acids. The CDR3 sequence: CASSRRSSGANVLTF. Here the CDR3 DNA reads TGTGCCAGCAGCCGTCGGAGCTCTGGGGCCAACGTCCTGACTTTC. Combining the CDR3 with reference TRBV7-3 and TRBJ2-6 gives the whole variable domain GAGVSQTPSNKVTEKGKYVELRCDPISGHTALYWYRQSLGQGPEFLIYFQGTGAADDSGLPNDRFFAVRPEGSVSTLKIQRTERGDSAVYLCASSRRSSGANVLTFGAGSRLTVL.

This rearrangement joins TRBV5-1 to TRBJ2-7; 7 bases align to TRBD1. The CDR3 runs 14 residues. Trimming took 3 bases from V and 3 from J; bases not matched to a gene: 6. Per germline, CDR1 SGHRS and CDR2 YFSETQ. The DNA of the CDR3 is TGCGCCAGCAGCTCACAGGGGACCAACTACGAGCAGTACTTC. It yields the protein CASSSQGTNYEQYF.

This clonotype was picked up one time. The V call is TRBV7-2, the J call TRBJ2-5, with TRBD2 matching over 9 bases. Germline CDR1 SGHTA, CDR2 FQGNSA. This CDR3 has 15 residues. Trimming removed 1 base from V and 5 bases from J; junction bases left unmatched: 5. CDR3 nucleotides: TGTGCCAGCAGCTTAGAAGGGACTAGCATCGAGACCCAGTACTTC. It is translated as CASSLEGTSIETQYF.

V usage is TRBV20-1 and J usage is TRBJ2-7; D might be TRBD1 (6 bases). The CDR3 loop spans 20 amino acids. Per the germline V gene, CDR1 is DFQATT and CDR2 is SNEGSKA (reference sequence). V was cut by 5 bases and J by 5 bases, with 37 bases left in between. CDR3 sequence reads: CSAPRGTDRITFGFSDEQYF. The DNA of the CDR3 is TGCAGTGCTCCCCGGGGAACTGACAGGATTACGTTCGGGTTCTCAGACGAGCAGTACTTC.

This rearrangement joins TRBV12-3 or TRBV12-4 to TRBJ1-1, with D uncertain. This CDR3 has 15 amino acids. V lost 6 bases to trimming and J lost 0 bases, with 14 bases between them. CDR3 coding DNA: TGTGCCAGCAGCTCGGGTGTGAGGATGAACACTGAAGCTTTCTTT. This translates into CASSSGVRMNTEAFF.

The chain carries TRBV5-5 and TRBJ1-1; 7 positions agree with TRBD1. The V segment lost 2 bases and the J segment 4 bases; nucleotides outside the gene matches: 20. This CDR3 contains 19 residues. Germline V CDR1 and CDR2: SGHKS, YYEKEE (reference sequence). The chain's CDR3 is CASSFRNKGYRGGSTEAFF. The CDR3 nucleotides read TGTGCCAGCAGCTTCCGGAACAAAGGGTACAGGGGCGGAAGCACTGAAGCTTTCTTT.

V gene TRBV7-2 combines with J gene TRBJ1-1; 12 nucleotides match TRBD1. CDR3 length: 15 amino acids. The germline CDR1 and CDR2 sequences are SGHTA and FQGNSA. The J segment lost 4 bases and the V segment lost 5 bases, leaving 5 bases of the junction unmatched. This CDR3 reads CASSPGQGARTEAFF. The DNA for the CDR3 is TGTGCCAGCAGCCCGGGACAGGGGGCGCGCACTGAAGCTTTCTTT.

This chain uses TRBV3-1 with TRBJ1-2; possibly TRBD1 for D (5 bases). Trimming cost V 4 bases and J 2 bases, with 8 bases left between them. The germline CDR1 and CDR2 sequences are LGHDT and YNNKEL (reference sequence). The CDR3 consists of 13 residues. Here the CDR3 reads CASSRQPNYGYTF. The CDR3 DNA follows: TGTGCCAGCAGCCGACAGCCCAACTATGGCTACACCTTC.

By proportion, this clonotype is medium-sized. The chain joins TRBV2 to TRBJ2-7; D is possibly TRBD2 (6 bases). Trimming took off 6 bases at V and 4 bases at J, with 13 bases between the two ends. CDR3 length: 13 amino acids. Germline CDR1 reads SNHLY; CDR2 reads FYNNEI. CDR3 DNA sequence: TGTGCCAGCAGCGGAGGGGTCTCTTACGAGCAGTACTTC. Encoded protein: CASSGGVSYEQYF.

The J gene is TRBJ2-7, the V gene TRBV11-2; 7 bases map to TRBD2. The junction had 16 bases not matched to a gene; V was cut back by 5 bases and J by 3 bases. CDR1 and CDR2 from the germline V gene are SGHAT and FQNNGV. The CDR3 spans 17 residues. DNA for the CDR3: TGTGCCAGCAGCGGGGGGGTAGGGACCTCGGGACGCTACGAGCAGTACTTC. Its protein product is CASSGGVGTSGRYEQYF.

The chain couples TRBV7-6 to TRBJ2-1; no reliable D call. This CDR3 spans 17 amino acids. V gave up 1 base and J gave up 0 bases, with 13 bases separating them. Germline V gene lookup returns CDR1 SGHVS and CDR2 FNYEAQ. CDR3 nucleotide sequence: TGTGCCAGCAGCTTAGATGGTCTTGGGCTCTCCTACAATGAGCAGTTCTTC. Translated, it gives CASSLDGLGLSYNEQFF. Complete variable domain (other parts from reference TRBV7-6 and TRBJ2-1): GAGVSQSPRYKVTKRGQDVALRCDPISGHVSLYWYRQALGQGPEFLTYFNYEAQQDKSGLPNDRFSAERPEGSISTLTIQRTEQRDSAMYRCASSLDGLGLSYNEQFFGPGTRLTVL.

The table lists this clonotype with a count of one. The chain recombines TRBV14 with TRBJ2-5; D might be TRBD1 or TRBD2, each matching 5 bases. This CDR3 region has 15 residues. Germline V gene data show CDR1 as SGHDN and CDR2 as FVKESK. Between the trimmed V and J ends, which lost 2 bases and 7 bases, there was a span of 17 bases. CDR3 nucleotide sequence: TGTGCCAGCAGCCAACGAGACAGATCCCGGGGGACCCAGTACTTC. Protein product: CASSQRDRSRGTQYF.

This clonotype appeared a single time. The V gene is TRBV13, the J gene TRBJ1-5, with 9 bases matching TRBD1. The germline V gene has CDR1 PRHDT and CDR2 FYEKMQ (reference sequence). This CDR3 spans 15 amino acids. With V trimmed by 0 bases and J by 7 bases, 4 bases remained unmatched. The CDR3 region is CASSLGGQGQQPQHF. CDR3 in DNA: TGTGCCAGCAGCTTAGGGGGACAGGGCCAACAGCCCCAGCATTTT.

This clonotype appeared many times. This CDR3 is CASSFGLAYEQYF. CDR3 coding DNA: TGTGCCAGCAGCTTCGGACTAGCTTACGAGCAGTACTTC. The chain has TRBV12-3 or TRBV12-4 and TRBJ2-7; TRBD2 matches at 8 bases. The CDR3 sequence is 13 residues long. Losses at the gene ends were 6 bases for V and 4 bases for J; bases not matched to a gene: 5.

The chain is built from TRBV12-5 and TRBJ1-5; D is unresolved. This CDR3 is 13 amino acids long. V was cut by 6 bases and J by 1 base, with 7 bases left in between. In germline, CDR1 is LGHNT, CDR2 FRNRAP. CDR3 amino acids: CASGLGSNQPQHF. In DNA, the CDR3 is TGTGCTAGTGGCCTCGGGAGCAATCAGCCCCAGCATTTT.